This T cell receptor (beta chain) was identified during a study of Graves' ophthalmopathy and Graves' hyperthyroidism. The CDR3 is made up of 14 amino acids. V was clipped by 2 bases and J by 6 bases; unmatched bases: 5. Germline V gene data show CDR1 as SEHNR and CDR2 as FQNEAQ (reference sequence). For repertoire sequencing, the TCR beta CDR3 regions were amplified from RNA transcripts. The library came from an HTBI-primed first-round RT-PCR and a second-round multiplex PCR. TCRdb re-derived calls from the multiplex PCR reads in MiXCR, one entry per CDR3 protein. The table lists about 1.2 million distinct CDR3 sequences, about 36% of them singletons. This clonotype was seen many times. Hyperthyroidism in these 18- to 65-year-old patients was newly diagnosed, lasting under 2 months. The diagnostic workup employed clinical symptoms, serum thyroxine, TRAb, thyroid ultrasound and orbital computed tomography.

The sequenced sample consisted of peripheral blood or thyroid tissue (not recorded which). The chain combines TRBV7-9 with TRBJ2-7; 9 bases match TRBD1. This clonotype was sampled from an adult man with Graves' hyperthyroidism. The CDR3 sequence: CASSLPGQGREQYF. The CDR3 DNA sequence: TGTGCCAGCAGCTTACCTGGACAGGGGCGCGAGCAGTACTTC.